This entry lists 28 T cell receptor beta chains sequenced from one sample in a study of T cell responses to AZD1222 COVID-19 vaccine. Method: immunoSEQ multiplex PCR; TCRdb's copy keeps in-frame clones and lacks some. The sample carries over 110,000 clones, roughly 90% recorded once. The sample was peripheral blood, taken 28 days after the second AZD1222 dose. These receptors originate from an adult who received the AZD1222 COVID-19 vaccine.

This chain connects TRBV19 to TRBJ2-5, with 8 bases identical to TRBD1. In germline, CDR1 is LNHDA, CDR2 SQIVND (reference sequence). The V and J ends lost 9 bases and 2 bases, in that order; junction bases with no gene match: 5. This CDR3 is built from 13 residues. CDR3: CASRTGTQETQYF. CDR3 DNA sequence: TGTGCCAGCCGGACAGGGACTCAAGAGACCCAGTACTTC. The whole variable domain, remainder taken from reference TRBV19 and TRBJ2-5, is DGGITQSPKYLFRKEGQNVTLSCEQNLNHDAMYWYRQDPGQGLRLIYYSQIVNDFQKGDIAEGYSVSREKKESFPLTVTSAQKNPTAFYLCASRTGTQETQYFGPGTRLLVL.

V is TRBV27 and J is TRBJ1-2; D might be TRBD1 (6 bases). The germline CDR1 and CDR2 sequences are MNHEY and SMNVEV (reference sequence). The length of the CDR3 is 15 residues. Between the trimmed V and J ends, which lost 6 bases and 2 bases, there was a span of 16 bases. CDR3 sequence: CASSSMDSVNYGYTF. The DNA of the CDR3 is TGTGCCAGCAGCTCAATGGACAGCGTAAACTATGGCTACACCTTC.

The rearrangement links TRBV13 to TRBJ2-7; the match to TRBD2 covers 7 bases. This CDR3 comprises 16 residues. V was clipped by 2 bases and J by 0 bases; unmatched bases: 7. CDR1 is PRHDT and CDR2 is FYEKMQ in the germline V gene (reference sequence). The CDR3 reads CASSLNPAGLSYEQYF. As DNA, the CDR3 is TGTGCCAGCAGCTTAAATCCAGCGGGACTCTCCTACGAGCAGTACTTC.

The count of this clone is one. V usage is TRBV11-2 and J usage is TRBJ2-1; D ambiguous. With 3 bases removed from V and 7 bases from J, the gap between germline ends came to 13 bases. Per germline, CDR1 SGHAT and CDR2 FQNNGV. The CDR3 totals 14 residues. The CDR3 reads CASSFSAARNEQFF. CDR3 sequence (DNA): TGTGCCAGCAGCTTTTCGGCAGCCCGGAATGAGCAGTTCTTC. Supplemented by reference TRBV11-2 and TRBJ2-1, the full variable domain reads EAGVAQSPRYKIIEKRQSVAFWCNPISGHATLYWYQQILGQGPKLLIQFQNNGVVDDSQLPKDRFSAERLKGVDSTLKIQPAKLEDSAVYLCASSFSAARNEQFFGPGTRLTVL.

The chain links TRBV28 to TRBJ2-1, with D perhaps TRBD2 (5 bases). CDR3 length: 15 residues. The ends were cut back, 1 base at V and 1 base at J, with 8 bases in the middle. Germline V CDR1 and CDR2: MDHEN, SYDVKM. The CDR3 sequence is CASSLFGVSYNEQFF. The CDR3 nucleotides read TGTGCCAGCAGTTTATTCGGGGTTTCCTACAATGAGCAGTTCTTC.

This chain's CDR3 is CASRSRGVYNEQFF. The CDR3 nucleotides are TGTGCCAGCAGATCCCGGGGGGTTTACAATGAGCAGTTCTTC. The chain has TRBV6-5 and TRBJ2-1; TRBD2 aligns across 7 bases. CDR3 length: 14 amino acids. V was pared by 6 bases and J by 4 bases, with 6 bases of the junction left unmatched. Germline V CDR1 and CDR2: MNHEY, SVGAGI.

V and J are TRBV2 and TRBJ1-3; D remains unclear. CDR1 and CDR2 (germline): SNHLY, FYNNEI. This CDR3 is built from 16 residues. Trimming shortened V by 3 bases and J by 0 bases, and 12 bases separated the two germline ends. The CDR3 here is CASSEGPPGSGNTIYF. CDR3 DNA: TGTGCCAGCAGTGAGGGCCCCCCGGGCTCTGGAAACACCATATATTTT.

This clone was recorded once. The genes are TRBV3-1 (or the pseudogene TRBV3-2) and TRBJ1-1; the D is unclear. V was shortened by 1 base and J by 4 bases, with 10 bases between the two germline ends. The CDR3 contains 14 residues. Germline CDR1 reads LGHDT; CDR2 reads YNNKEL (reference sequence). CDR3 DNA: TGTGCCAGCAGCCAAGGAGGGCGAGGCACTGAAGCTTTCTTT. Translating it yields CASSQGGRGTEAFF.

This sequence joins TRBV7-3 and TRBJ1-1; TRBD1 matches 7 bases. The germline V gene has CDR1 SGHTA and CDR2 FQGTGA. V was clipped by 4 bases and J by 0 bases; unmatched bases: 2. The CDR3 length is 14 residues. CDR3 sequence reads: CASSSDRLNTEAFF. In DNA form, the CDR3 reads TGTGCCAGCAGCTCGGACAGGCTGAACACTGAAGCTTTCTTT. The full variable domain, rest sourced from reference TRBV7-3 and TRBJ1-1, is GAGVSQTPSNKVTEKGKYVELRCDPISGHTALYWYRQSLGQGPEFLIYFQGTGAADDSGLPNDRFFAVRPEGSVSTLKIQRTERGDSAVYLCASSSDRLNTEAFFGQGTRLTVV.

The genes are TRBV4-1 and TRBJ2-1; 12 bases line up with TRBD2. The germline V gene encodes CDR1 MGHRA and CDR2 YSYEKL. The CDR3 contains 18 residues. Trimming at V came to 4 bases and at J to 15 bases, leaving 22 bases not matched to a gene. The CDR3 loop reads CASSPIVRMKASGRAGFF. The CDR3 DNA reads as TGCGCCAGCAGCCCTATCGTCCGTATGAAGGCTAGCGGGAGGGCCGGGTTCTTC.

The chain couples TRBV28 to TRBJ1-2, with D possibly matching TRBD1 (5 bases). The CDR3 is 12 amino acids. Germline V CDR1 and CDR2: MDHEN, SYDVKM. Trimming cost V 7 bases and J 4 bases, with 10 bases left between them. DNA for the CDR3: TGTGCCAGCAACCAGGGAACCTATGGCTACACCTTC. It specifies CASNQGTYGYTF.

The chain joins TRBV7-2 to TRBJ2-7; 15 nucleotides match TRBD2. In germline, CDR1 is SGHTA, CDR2 FQGNSA. The trim removed 5 bases at V and 2 bases at J, leaving 10 bases unmatched. The CDR3 extends over 18 amino acids. The CDR3 here is CASSLGLAGGARAYEQYF. The CDR3 DNA sequence: TGTGCCAGCAGCCTGGGACTAGCGGGAGGCGCGCGTGCCTACGAGCAGTACTTC.

The chain joins TRBV14 to TRBJ2-7, with 8 bases matching TRBD2. This CDR3 has 16 residues. CDR1 is SGHDN, CDR2 FVKESK, per germline. V lost 3 bases, J lost 2 bases, and 9 bases stayed unmatched. In DNA form, the CDR3 reads TGTGCCAGCAGCCAGGTAGCCCTAGCGGGTGCCTACGAGCAGTACTTC. This sequence encodes CASSQVALAGAYEQYF.

The rearrangement uses TRBV7-9 and TRBJ1-5, with TRBD1 identical over 9 bases. V shed 3 bases and J 3 bases; nucleotides not matched to a gene: 3. Germline V gene sequence: CDR1 SEHNR, CDR2 FQNEAQ (reference sequence). The CDR3 is made up of 15 amino acids. CDR3 sequence: CASSLGQGDNQPQHF. CDR3 nucleotides: TGTGCCAGCAGCTTGGGACAGGGAGACAATCAGCCCCAGCATTTT.

The chain has TRBV4-3 and TRBJ2-7; D not certain. Trimming left V 0 bases short and J 3 bases short, with 12 bases between. Looked up from germline, CDR1 is LGHNA and CDR2 is YSLEER. The CDR3 contains 15 residues. The CDR3 sequence: CASSQDRAGVYEQYF. The CDR3, as DNA: TGCGCCAGCAGCCAAGATCGGGCAGGAGTCTACGAGCAGTACTTC.

This chain connects TRBV9 to TRBJ2-2; D may match TRBD1 or TRBD2 (5 bases each). The CDR3 covers 14 residues. V was pared by 2 bases and J by 2 bases, with 7 bases between. Germline CDR1 is SGDLS and CDR2 is YYNGEE. The DNA of the CDR3 is TGTGCCAGCAGCGTTAGGGACAACACCGGGGAGCTGTTTTTT. Translated: CASSVRDNTGELFF. Full variable domain (outside the CDR3, taken from reference TRBV9 and TRBJ2-2): DSGVTQTPKHLITATGQRVTLRCSPRSGDLSVYWYQQSLDQGLQFLIQYYNGEERAKGNILERFSAQQFPDLHSELNLSSLELGDSALYFCASSVRDNTGELFFGEGSRLTVL.

The chain recombines TRBV2 with TRBJ1-6; TRBD1 might be the D (6 bases). The CDR3 is 14 residues long. CDR1 and CDR2 (germline): SNHLY, FYNNEI. V lost 6 bases to trimming and J lost 6 bases, with 12 bases between them. This CDR3 reads CASRIGQTNSPLHF. Here the CDR3 DNA reads TGTGCCAGCAGGATCGGACAGACTAATTCACCCCTCCACTTT.

The V call is TRBV19, the J call TRBJ1-6; TRBD1 might be the D (6 bases). The CDR3 contains 15 residues. The V and J ends lost 7 bases and 3 bases respectively, with 13 bases between them. Germline assignment: CDR1 LNHDA and CDR2 SQIVND (reference sequence). CDR3 protein: CASTNDRNYNSPLHF. The DNA for the CDR3 is TGTGCCAGTACCAATGACAGGAACTATAATTCACCCCTCCACTTT.

The chain recombines TRBV19 with TRBJ1-4; the D is unclear. Trimming stripped 5 bases from V and 4 bases from J, with 11 bases between. The CDR3 runs 14 residues. CDR1 and CDR2 (germline): LNHDA, SQIVND (reference sequence). The CDR3 region is CASSARSNNEKLFF. As DNA, the CDR3 is TGTGCCAGTAGTGCACGCAGCAATAATGAAAAACTGTTTTTT.

This chain joins TRBV19 and TRBJ2-1; the D is unclear. Germline V lookup: CDR1 LNHDA, CDR2 SQIVND (reference sequence). The V and J ends lost 3 bases and 6 bases respectively, with 12 bases between them. The CDR3 runs 14 residues. The CDR3 reads CASSMVGSGNEQFF. DNA of the CDR3: TGTGCCAGTAGTATGGTCGGGTCGGGCAATGAGCAGTTCTTC.

The rearrangement joins TRBV5-1 to TRBJ1-1; 8 nucleotides line up with TRBD1. This CDR3 comprises 15 residues. J gave up 7 bases and V 1 base, and 9 bases lay outside the gene matches. Germline V gene data show CDR1 as SGHRS and CDR2 as YFSETQ. CDR3 protein: CASSLSGTGGDEAFF. In DNA, the CDR3 is TGCGCCAGCAGCTTGTCCGGGACAGGTGGTGATGAAGCTTTCTTT. The complete variable domain, with remaining parts taken from reference TRBV5-1 and TRBJ1-1, reads KAGVTQTPRYLIKTRGQQVTLSCSPISGHRSVSWYQQTPGQGLQFLFEYFSETQRNKGNFPGRFSGRQFSNSRSEMNVSTLELGDSALYLCASSLSGTGGDEAFFGQGTRLTVV.

The V gene is TRBV11-2, the J gene TRBJ2-7; D possibly corresponds to TRBD1 (6 bases). V was shortened by 5 bases and J by 0 bases, with 11 bases between the two germline ends. The germline V gene has CDR1 SGHAT and CDR2 FQNNGV. CDR3 length equals 14 residues. The CDR3 DNA is TGTGCCAGCAGCGCCGGGACAACCTCCTACGAGCAGTACGTC. Translating it yields CASSAGTTSYEQYV.

The chain joins TRBV2 to TRBJ2-1; 8 positions agree with TRBD2. This CDR3 spans 16 amino acids. The V segment lost 7 bases and the J segment 6 bases; nucleotides outside the gene matches: 14. The germline V gene encodes CDR1 SNHLY and CDR2 FYNNEI. CDR3 in amino acids: CASTLILAEIVNEQFF. The CDR3 DNA follows: TGTGCCAGCACTTTAATACTAGCGGAGATAGTCAATGAGCAGTTCTTC. Complete variable domain (other parts from reference TRBV2 and TRBJ2-1): EPEVTQTPSHQVTQMGQEVILRCVPISNHLYFYWYRQILGQKVEFLVSFYNNEISEKSEIFDDQFSVERPDGSNFTLKIRSTKLEDSAMYFCASTLILAEIVNEQFFGPGTRLTVL.

The chain employs TRBV7-2 and TRBJ1-5; D gene ambiguous. Germline CDR1 is SGHTA and CDR2 is FQGNSA. The CDR3 extends over 15 amino acids. Trimming stripped 0 bases from V and 6 bases from J, with 12 bases between. Here the CDR3 reads CASSLALTDPQPQHF. The CDR3 nucleotides are TGTGCCAGCAGCTTAGCGCTGACCGACCCTCAGCCCCAGCATTTT.

The CDR3: CAISEREGPGELFF. In DNA form, the CDR3 reads TGTGCCATCAGTGAGAGGGAGGGCCCCGGGGAGCTGTTTTTT. V and J are TRBV10-3 and TRBJ2-2; 7 nucleotides line up with TRBD2. This CDR3 comprises 14 residues. Germline CDR1 ENHRY, CDR2 SYGVKD. The J segment lost 6 bases and the V segment lost 2 bases, leaving 3 bases of the junction unmatched.

The rearrangement uses TRBV19 and TRBJ2-1; TRBD1 is a possible D gene (5 bases). Germline-derived CDR1 and CDR2 are LNHDA and SQIVND (reference sequence). V dropped 2 bases and J dropped 6 bases, with 17 bases sitting between them. The CDR3 loop spans 16 amino acids. This CDR3 is CASSISVLRAGNEQFF. DNA for the CDR3: TGTGCCAGTAGTATATCCGTTCTCAGGGCCGGCAATGAGCAGTTCTTC. Using reference TRBV19 and TRBJ2-1 for the parts outside the CDR3, the full variable domain is DGGITQSPKYLFRKEGQNVTLSCEQNLNHDAMYWYRQDPGQGLRLIYYSQIVNDFQKGDIAEGYSVSREKKESFPLTVTSAQKNPTAFYLCASSISVLRAGNEQFFGPGTRLTVL.

The rearrangement links TRBV28 to TRBJ2-7, with a possible D match to TRBD1 (6 bases). V gave up 8 bases and J gave up 4 bases, with 15 bases separating them. This CDR3 is 13 amino acids long. Germline V gives CDR1 MDHEN, CDR2 SYDVKM. The chain's CDR3 is CASFVGGGYEQYF. CDR3 nucleotides: TGTGCCAGCTTTGTTGGGGGCGGGTACGAGCAGTACTTC.

The chain is built from TRBV5-5 and TRBJ2-3; D is undetermined. CDR1 is SGHKS, CDR2 YYEKEE, per germline (reference sequence). CDR3 size: 15 residues. V was clipped by 1 base and J by 3 bases, with 12 bases between them. CDR3 residues: CASSLPGEGTDTQYF. The CDR3 DNA is TGTGCCAGCAGCTTGCCGGGCGAAGGAACAGATACGCAGTATTTT. Using reference TRBV5-5 and TRBJ2-3 for the parts outside the CDR3, the full variable domain is DAGVTQSPTHLIKTRGQQVTLRCSPISGHKSVSWYQQVLGQGPQFIFQYYEKEERGRGNFPDRFSARQFPNYSSELNVNALLLGDSALYLCASSLPGEGTDTQYFGPGTRLTVL.